Ten or more counts support the clone carrying this TCR beta chain. This specimen belongs to a study of T-cell reconstitution after alpha-beta-depleted transplantation in children. Unique molecular identifiers were incorporated during preparation of the TCRbeta library. From the PCR reads, TCRdb called clonotypes with MiXCR, one entry per CDR3 protein. This repertoire shows about 340,000 distinct CDR3 sequences, about an eighth found once; its top ten account for about 4.5%. J was trimmed by 7 bases and V by 4 bases; bases with no gene match: 10. The CDR3 is 16 amino acids. Germline V lookup: CDR1 SGHRS, CDR2 YFSETQ.

The receptor was isolated from a human donor who donated a stem cell graft to a child with Fanconi anemia. This sample comprised PBMCs, obtained from the stem cell graft. This chain uses TRBV5-1 with TRBJ2-1, with 11 bases aligning to TRBD2. In DNA, the CDR3 is TGCGCCAGCAGCCGGCTGGTAGCGGGGGGGCCTAATGAGCAGTTCTTC. As protein: CASSRLVAGGPNEQFF.